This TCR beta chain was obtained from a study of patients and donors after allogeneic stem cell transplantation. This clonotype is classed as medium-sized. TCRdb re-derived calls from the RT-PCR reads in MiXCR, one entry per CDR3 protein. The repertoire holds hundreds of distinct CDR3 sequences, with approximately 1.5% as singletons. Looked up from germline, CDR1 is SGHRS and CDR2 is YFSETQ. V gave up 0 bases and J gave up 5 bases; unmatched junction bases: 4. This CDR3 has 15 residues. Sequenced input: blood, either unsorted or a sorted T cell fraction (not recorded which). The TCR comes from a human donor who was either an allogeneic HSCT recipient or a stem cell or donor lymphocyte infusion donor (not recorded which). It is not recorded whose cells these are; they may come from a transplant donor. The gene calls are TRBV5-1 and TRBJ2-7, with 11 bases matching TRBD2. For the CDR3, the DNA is TGCGCCAGCAGCTTGGGCGGGACTAGCGGAGACGAGCAGTACTTC. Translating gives CASSLGGTSGDEQYF.